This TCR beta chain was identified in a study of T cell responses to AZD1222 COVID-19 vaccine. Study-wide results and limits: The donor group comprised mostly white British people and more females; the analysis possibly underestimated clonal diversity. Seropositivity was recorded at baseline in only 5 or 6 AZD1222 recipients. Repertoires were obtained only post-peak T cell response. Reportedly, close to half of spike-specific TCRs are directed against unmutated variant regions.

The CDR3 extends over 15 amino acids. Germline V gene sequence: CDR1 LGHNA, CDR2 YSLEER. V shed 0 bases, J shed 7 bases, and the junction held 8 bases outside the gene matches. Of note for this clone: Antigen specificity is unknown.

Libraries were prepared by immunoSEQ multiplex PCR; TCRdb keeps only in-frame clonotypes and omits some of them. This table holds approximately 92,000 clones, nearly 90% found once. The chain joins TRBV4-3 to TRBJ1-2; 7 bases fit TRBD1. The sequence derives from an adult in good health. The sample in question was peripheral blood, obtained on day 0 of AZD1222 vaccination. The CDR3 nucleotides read TGCGCCAGCAGCCAAGACCGACAGGGTTTGGGTGGCTACACCTTC. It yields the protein CASSQDRQGLGGYTF.